These T cell receptor beta chains were read from a single sample in a study of a mutant IDH1 vaccine in newly diagnosed glioma. Their antigens are not known. Clones were read by immunoSEQ multiplex PCR, and TCRdb kept only the in-frame ones, dropping some. The data show roughly 26,000 clones, with roughly 85% seen just once and around 31% held by the top ten. The sample consisted of PBMCs, taken from a glioma patient whose treatment included an IDH1 peptide vaccine. These receptors originate from a man aged 25-45 years with glioma. Each CDR3 is given without its conserved first and last residue.

cdr3_aa: ASSERGALTDTQY; v_call: TRBV10-2
cdr3_aa: SVASRETQY; v_call: TRBV29-1
cdr3_aa: ASSSSGSRTSTEAF; v_call: TRBV21-1
cdr3_aa: ASSFPKQGRRTGELF; v_call: TRBV7-8
cdr3_aa: ASSLNGPGQGHEQY; v_call: TRBV28
cdr3_aa: ASSLRTGPFSGNTIY; v_call: TRBV5-6
cdr3_aa: ASNLDRQHQPQH; v_call: TRBV2
cdr3_aa: ASSKGLAGTGELF; v_call: TRBV19
cdr3_aa: ASSERARNTEAF; v_call: TRBV2
cdr3_aa: ASSDIDRDTEAF; v_call: TRBV25-1
cdr3_aa: ASSPGGGEETQY; v_call: TRBV5-1
cdr3_aa: ASSSQGGPEAF; v_call: TRBV5-4
cdr3_aa: ASSQDGQDNQPQH; v_call: TRBV4-2
cdr3_aa: SAPGGPTEAF; v_call: TRBV29-1
cdr3_aa: ASSTSRGPTEAF; v_call: TRBV7-6